This TCR beta chain is from a study of early T cells in non-severe SARS-CoV-2 infection. General study findings and limits: VDJdb matching, biased toward anti-spike CD8 responses, missed private and CD4 specificities.

The CDR3 consists of 12 residues. V lost 0 bases, J lost 13 bases, and 12 bases lay in between. The V gene's germline CDR1 is LGHDT and CDR2 YNNKEL (reference sequence). This clonotype was detected many times. Its antigen is currently unknown. Each single cDNA molecule received a unique molecular identifier. TCRdb processed the 5' RACE reads anew with MiXCR; each CDR3 protein has one entry. The table lists fewer than 80,000 distinct CDR3 sequences, 8% to 9% of them singletons. This TCR was sampled from an adult who was a healthcare worker with PCR-confirmed SARS-CoV-2 infection or an uninfected control (not recorded which). The chain links TRBV3-1 to TRBJ1-2; D unclear. Specimen: whole blood, collected at baseline. The CDR3 region has the DNA TGTGCCAGCAGCCAAGAAAACGGGGTGGGCACCTTC. This sequence encodes CASSQENGVGTF. Full variable domain (outside the CDR3, taken from reference TRBV3-1 and TRBJ1-2): DTAVSQTPKYLVTQMGNDKSIKCEQNLGHDTMYWYKQDSKKFLKIMFSYNNKELIINETVPNRFSPKSPDKAHLNLHINSLELGDSAVYFCASSQENGVGTFGSGTRLTVV.